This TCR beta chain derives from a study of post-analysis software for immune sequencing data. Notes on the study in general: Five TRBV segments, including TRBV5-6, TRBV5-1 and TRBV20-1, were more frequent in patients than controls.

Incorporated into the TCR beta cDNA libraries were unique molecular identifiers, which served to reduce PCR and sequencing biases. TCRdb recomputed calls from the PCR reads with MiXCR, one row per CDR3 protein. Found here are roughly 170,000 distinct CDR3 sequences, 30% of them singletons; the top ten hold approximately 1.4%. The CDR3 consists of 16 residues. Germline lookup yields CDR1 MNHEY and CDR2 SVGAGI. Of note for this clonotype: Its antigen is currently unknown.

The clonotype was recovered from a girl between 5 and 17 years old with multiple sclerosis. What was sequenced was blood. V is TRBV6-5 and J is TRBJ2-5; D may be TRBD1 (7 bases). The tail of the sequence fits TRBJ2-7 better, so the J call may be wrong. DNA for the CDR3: TGTGCCAGCAGTTACTCGCGGGACAGAACTACCTACGAGCAGTACTTC. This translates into CASSYSRDRTTYEQYF.